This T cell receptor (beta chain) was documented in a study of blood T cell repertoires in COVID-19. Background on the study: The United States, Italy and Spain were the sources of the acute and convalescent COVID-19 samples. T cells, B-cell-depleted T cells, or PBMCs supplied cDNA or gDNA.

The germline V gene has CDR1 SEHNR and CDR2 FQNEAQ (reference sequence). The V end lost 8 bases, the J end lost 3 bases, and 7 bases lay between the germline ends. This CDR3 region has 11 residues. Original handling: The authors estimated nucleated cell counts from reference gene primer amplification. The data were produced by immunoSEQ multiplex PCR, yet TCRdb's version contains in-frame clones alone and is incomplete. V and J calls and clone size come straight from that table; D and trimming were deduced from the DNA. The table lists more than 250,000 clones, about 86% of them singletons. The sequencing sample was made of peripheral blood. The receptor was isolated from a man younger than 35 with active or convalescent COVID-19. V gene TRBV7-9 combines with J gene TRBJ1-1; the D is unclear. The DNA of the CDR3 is TGTGCCAGCGGAGGGTACACTGAAGCTTTCTTT. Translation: CASGGYTEAFF.